The rows below give T cell receptor beta chains drawn from one sample of a study of shared clonotypes between healthy human individuals. TCRdb's table, derived via immunoSEQ multiplex PCR, lists solely in-frame clones and lacks some. The table lists around 600,000 clones, approximately 97% of them singletons. Input material: naive CD4+ T cells sorted from blood. The receptors were gathered from a woman aged 25 to 39 in good health. The CDR3 runs from the conserved cysteine through the conserved F or W. The order of the fields is J gene, D gene, V gene, CDR3 protein. D genes are given only for firm matches.

>TRBJ1-1|-|TRBV2
CASSELGRSTEAFF
>TRBJ2-7|TRBD2|TRBV2
CASSEEVAGLSYEQYF
>TRBJ1-1|-|TRBV19
CASSIPRTAMNTEAFF
>TRBJ2-1|-|TRBV19
CASSEQGNEQFF
>TRBJ1-1|TRBD1|TRBV5-1
CASSLLTGGFGTEAFF
>TRBJ1-5|-|TRBV19
CASSTLGGNQPQHF
>TRBJ2-1|TRBD1|TRBV18
CASSQDWTGDNEQFF
>TRBJ1-2|-|TRBV7-2
CASSLVTEGYGYTF
>TRBJ1-2|-|TRBV6-5
CASSSGDGGYTF
>TRBJ1-5|-|TRBV27
CASSFVVDQPQHF
>TRBJ1-5|-|TRBV6-5
CASRQGGNQPQHF
>TRBJ1-1|-|TRBV6-5
CASSPGLKLFF
>TRBJ2-3|-|TRBV27
CASSSLGNTQYF
>TRBJ2-7|TRBD1|TRBV27
CASGRDRGESEQYF
>TRBJ1-1|-|TRBV10-3
CAISKIQNTEAFF